The T cell receptor beta chain described here comes from a study of CD8+CD57+ T cells in acquired aplastic anemia. Study-wide background: Each DNA sample taken from sorted CD4+ and CD8+ cells came to 2.5 to 4 ug on average.

V was trimmed by 9 bases and J by 1 base, leaving 18 bases between them. The CDR3 extends over 15 amino acids. Germline-derived CDR1 and CDR2 are SNHLY and FYNNEI. Patients chosen for sequencing had shown CD8+CD57+ cell expansion by flow cytometry. The cohort consisted entirely of patients having severe acquired aplastic anemia. Patient blood was sampled before any therapy had been received. The TCR beta profiling, which covered VDJ combination and CDR3 sequence, was carried out using genomic DNA as the template. Via MiXCR, TCRdb re-called the reads, giving one row per CDR3 protein. Here the sample spans roughly 150,000 distinct CDR3 sequences, less than 60% being singletons.

This TCR was sampled from a human donor with aplastic anemia. Material for sequencing was sorted CD4+, CD8+, or CD8+CD57+ T cells (not recorded which) from PBMCs. The chain is built from TRBV2 and TRBJ1-1; a weak D match, TRBD1 (6 bases). The CDR3 DNA follows: TGTGCCAGTTACTCAGGGGAACAATGGAACACTGAAGCTTTCTTT. Its protein product is CASYSGEQWNTEAFF.